The 11 T cell receptor beta chains listed next were all sequenced from one sample in a study of STAT5B mutations in CD4+ large granular lymphocyte leukemia. The repertoire was sequenced with immunoSEQ multiplex PCR; TCRdb's copy has only in-frame clones and lacks some. The sample shows approximately 24,000 clones, around 78% of them seen only once. The sample consisted of CD4+ T cells from blood buffy coats. The receptors were gathered from a human donor in good health.

The rearrangement links TRBV7-2 to TRBJ2-1; tentatively, D is TRBD1 (5 bases). CDR1 and CDR2 (germline): SGHTA, FQGNSA. Trimming stripped 7 bases from V and 4 bases from J, with 17 bases between. This CDR3 has 15 amino acids. CDR3 coding DNA: TGTGCCAGCACTAAAGGGGCGGATGGTTACAATGAGCAGTTCTTC. Translating gives CASTKGADGYNEQFF.

The CDR3 is CASSVSGRQSEQFF. The CDR3 bases are TGTGCCAGCAGCGTAAGCGGCCGTCAGTCTGAGCAGTTCTTC. V usage is TRBV9 and J usage is TRBJ2-1, with D possibly TRBD2 on 5 matching bases. Germline V gene lookup returns CDR1 SGDLS and CDR2 YYNGEE. With 1 base removed from V and 9 bases from J, the gap between germline ends came to 14 bases. The CDR3 is 14 amino acids. Based on the CDR3 plus reference TRBV9 and TRBJ2-1, the full variable domain is DSGVTQTPKHLITATGQRVTLRCSPRSGDLSVYWYQQSLDQGLQFLIQYYNGEERAKGNILERFSAQQFPDLHSELNLSSLELGDSALYFCASSVSGRQSEQFFGPGTRLTVL.

V gene TRBV2 combines with J gene TRBJ1-2; a weak D match, TRBD1 (6 bases). CDR1 is SNHLY, CDR2 FYNNEI, per germline. The CDR3 spans 14 residues. Trimming removed 8 bases from V and 4 bases from J, with 17 bases in between. The CDR3: CASGRRGNAYGYTF. CDR3 DNA sequence: TGTGCCAGCGGCCGAAGGGGGAACGCCTATGGCTACACCTTC.

This chain links TRBV7-9 with TRBJ2-7; 9 bases fit TRBD1. The trim removed 4 bases at V and 6 bases at J, leaving 7 bases unmatched. Germline V lookup: CDR1 SEHNR, CDR2 FQNEAQ (reference sequence). This CDR3 has 14 residues. The CDR3 sequence: CASSYTGGRSEQYF. For the CDR3, the DNA is TGTGCCAGCAGCTACACAGGGGGCCGGAGCGAGCAGTACTTC.

The rearrangement uses TRBV18 and TRBJ2-7; 7 bases align to TRBD1. The junction had 6 bases not matched to a gene; V was cut back by 2 bases and J by 2 bases. The CDR3 totals 15 residues. Germline V gene lookup returns CDR1 KGHSH and CDR2 LQKENI. CDR3 sequence (DNA): TGTGCCAGCTCACCAACCGCAGGGGGTACCTACGAGCAGTACTTC. Translated, it gives CASSPTAGGTYEQYF.

J is TRBJ2-7 and V is TRBV9; 7 positions match TRBD1. The ends lost 3 bases at V and 7 bases at J; junction bases unmatched: 10. CDR1 and CDR2 from the germline V gene are SGDLS and YYNGEE. The CDR3 has 14 amino acids. The CDR3 DNA reads as TGTGCCAGCAGCGCCGGACAGGCGTCTTGGGAGCAGTACTTC. It is translated as CASSAGQASWEQYF.

This chain connects TRBV11-2 to TRBJ1-4; 8 bases align to TRBD1. Trimming removed 3 bases from V and 2 bases from J; junction bases left unmatched: 5. In germline, CDR1 is SGHAT, CDR2 FQNNGV. The CDR3 has 16 amino acids. CDR3 in amino acids: CASSLPQGATNEKLFF. The CDR3 DNA follows: TGTGCCAGCAGCTTGCCCCAGGGGGCGACTAATGAAAAACTGTTTTTT.

This chain connects TRBV4-1 to TRBJ2-5, with a possible D match to TRBD2 (6 bases). The V end was cut by 4 bases, the J end by 0 bases, with 12 bases between. The CDR3 loop spans 15 amino acids. Germline lookup yields CDR1 MGHRA and CDR2 YSYEKL. CDR3 sequence reads: CASSPGVDYQETQYF. Here the CDR3 DNA reads TGCGCCAGCAGCCCGGGAGTTGATTACCAAGAGACCCAGTACTTC.

The chain recombines TRBV18 with TRBJ2-2; D unresolved. V lost 8 bases and J 1 base, leaving 11 bases between the germline ends. This CDR3 spans 14 amino acids. The germline V gene has CDR1 KGHSH and CDR2 LQKENI. DNA of the CDR3: TGTGCCAGCCTTAAGGACCGGAACACCGGGGAGCTGTTTTTT. Translating it yields CASLKDRNTGELFF.

This clone occurred a few times. This sequence joins TRBV6-6 and TRBJ1-5, with a tentative D call TRBD1 (5 bases). Germline V CDR1 and CDR2: MNHNY, SVGAGI (reference sequence). The CDR3 is 16 residues long. V lost 6 bases and J lost 4, with 19 bases in between. CDR3 coding DNA: TGTGCCAGCAGCGGAGGGACCCCGGAGGGGAATCAGCCCCAGCATTTT. Translating it yields CASSGGTPEGNQPQHF.

This sequence joins TRBV5-1 and TRBJ2-7; 9 positions agree with TRBD1. The CDR3 is 14 residues long. With 3 bases clipped from V and 3 bases from J, the junction kept 4 bases outside the gene matches. Germline-derived CDR1 and CDR2 are SGHRS and YFSETQ. CDR3 in amino acids: CASSSGTGFYEQYF. The CDR3 nucleotides read TGCGCCAGCAGCTCCGGGACAGGGTTCTACGAGCAGTACTTC.